A selection of T cell receptor beta chains follows, all from one sample in a study of blood T cell repertoires in COVID-19. The method was immunoSEQ multiplex PCR; TCRdb's version includes in-frame clones alone and lacks a portion of them. The sample consists of approximately 480,000 clones, 89% of them appearing once. The sequencing input was peripheral blood. These receptors all stem from a man younger than 35 with COVID-19, enrolled during active disease. Both conserved end residues are part of each CDR3. A D gene is named only where the DNA matches it firmly. The size of a clone is reported for some rows only, either as once, few or many, or as a class for expanded clones.

>-|TRBV7-9|once|TRBJ2-4
CASSLTIQGDIQYF
TGTGCCAGCAGCCTGACCATACAGGGTGACATTCAGTACTTC
>-|TRBV7-4|once|TRBJ1-3
CASSGETGLIWILTGNTIYF
TGTGCCAGCAGCGGAGAAACAGGTTTAATCTGGATTTTGACTGGAAACACCATATATTTT
>TRBD2|TRBV5-5|-|TRBJ2-2
CASSRGLAGGPGTGELFF
TGTGCCAGCAGCCGGGGACTAGCGGGAGGGCCGGGCACCGGGGAGCTGTTTTTT
>TRBD1|TRBV5-8|-|TRBJ1-5
CASSLNRGSNQPQHF
TGTGCCAGCAGCCTCAACAGGGGTAGCAATCAGCCCCAGCATTTT
>TRBD2|TRBV29-1|-|TRBJ2-3
CSVDGTSGGAQYF
TGCAGCGTCGATGGGACTAGCGGGGGGGCCCAGTATTTT
>-|TRBV6-5|few|TRBJ1-2
CASSYQNYGYTF
TGTGCCAGCAGTTACCAGAACTATGGCTACACCTTC
>TRBD1|TRBV9|once|TRBJ1-2
CASSFRDRPYGYTF
TGTGCCAGCAGCTTCCGGGACAGACCTTATGGCTACACCTTC
>-|TRBV27|-|TRBJ2-5
CASSLFSRAQETQYF
TGTGCCAGCAGTTTATTCAGCAGGGCCCAAGAGACCCAGTACTTC
>-|TRBV5-6|-|TRBJ1-2
CASSLGALWGYTF
TGTGCCAGCAGCTTGGGGGCTCTTTGGGGCTACACCTTC
>-|TRBV10-3|-|TRBJ2-7
CAIRRQDSSYEQYF
TGTGCCATCAGGAGACAGGACTCCTCCTACGAGCAGTACTTC
>TRBD2|TRBV2|-|TRBJ2-3
CASSARTGTSGQYF
TGTGCCAGCAGTGCCCGAACCGGGACTAGCGGACAGTATTTT
>TRBD1|TRBV5-1|-|TRBJ1-2
CASSLDRGYGYTF
TGCGCCAGCAGCTTGGACAGGGGCTATGGCTACACCTTC
>TRBD2|TRBV7-9|-|TRBJ2-1
CASSLARWEGNEQFF
TGTGCCAGCAGCTTAGCTCGGTGGGAGGGCAATGAGCAGTTCTTC
>-|TRBV2|-|TRBJ1-5
CASSADRNQPQHF
TGTGCCAGCAGCGCGGACAGAAATCAGCCCCAGCATTTT
>TRBD2|TRBV7-9|-|TRBJ2-7
CASSPRTSGSWEQYF
TGTGCCAGCAGCCCTCGGACTAGCGGGAGTTGGGAGCAGTACTTC
>TRBD2|TRBV5-1|-|TRBJ2-5
CASSLVAGSEETQYF
TGCGCCAGCAGCTTGGTAGCGGGTAGCGAAGAGACCCAGTACTTC
>TRBD1|TRBV29-1|-|TRBJ2-3
CSVRTGDDTQYF
TGCAGCGTCCGGACAGGGGACGATACGCAGTATTTT
>-|TRBV7-9|-|TRBJ2-5
CASSLGGNPPRAQYF
TGTGCCAGCAGCTTAGGGGGCAATCCCCCGAGAGCCCAGTACTTC
>TRBD1|TRBV5-1|-|TRBJ2-7
CASSLADRGRHLRNEQYF
TGCGCCAGCAGCTTGGCCGACAGGGGGCGCCATTTGAGGAACGAGCAGTACTTC
>TRBD1|TRBV5-1|-|TRBJ2-1
CASSLNPTGQGRSEQFF
TGCGCCAGCAGCTTGAATCCTACGGGACAGGGACGGAGTGAGCAGTTCTTC
>-|TRBV27|-|TRBJ2-1
CASREVSYNEQFF
TGTGCCAGTCGGGAAGTCTCCTACAATGAGCAGTTCTTC
>-|TRBV5-4|-|TRBJ2-1
CASSLIGSSYNEQFF
TGTGCCAGCAGCTTGATAGGGAGTTCCTACAATGAGCAGTTCTTC
>TRBD2|TRBV25-1|-|TRBJ2-5
CASGGGVQETQYF
TGTGCCAGTGGGGGAGGGGTACAAGAGACCCAGTACTTC
>TRBD1|TRBV3-1/TRBV3-2|-|TRBJ2-4
CASSETGTGKNIQYF
TGTGCCAGCAGCGAAACCGGGACAGGCAAAAACATTCAGTACTTC
>-|TRBV29-1|-|TRBJ1-3
CSVAGQHSGNTIYF
TGCAGCGTCGCCGGACAGCACTCTGGAAACACCATATATTTT
>TRBD2|TRBV13|-|TRBJ2-1
CASSYGLAGGQSSYNEQFF
TGTGCCAGCAGTTACGGACTAGCGGGGGGGCAGAGCTCCTACAATGAGCAGTTCTTC
>-|TRBV30|-|TRBJ2-7
CAWDEGQSYEQYF
TGTGCCTGGGATGAAGGACAGTCCTACGAGCAGTACTTC
>-|TRBV6-5|-|TRBJ1-5
CASRPQGSHQPQHF
TGTGCCAGCAGACCACAGGGTTCCCATCAGCCCCAGCATTTT
>TRBD1|TRBV2|-|TRBJ2-2
CASSGDRGRTGELFF
TGTGCCAGCAGCGGTGACAGGGGGAGGACCGGGGAGCTGTTTTTT
>-|TRBV4-2|-|TRBJ2-7
CASSPQGSSGNYEQYF
TGTGCCAGCAGCCCCCAAGGGTCCAGCGGCAACTACGAGCAGTACTTC
>-|TRBV2|-|TRBJ2-1
CASSELPRVNEQFF
TGTGCCAGCAGTGAACTTCCGAGGGTCAATGAGCAGTTCTTC
>-|TRBV23-1|-|TRBJ2-6
CATPPQQVNSGANVLTF
TGCGCCACCCCCCCACAACAGGTGAACTCTGGGGCCAACGTCCTGACTTTC